What follows are 26 T cell receptor beta chains derived from one specimen sequenced in a study of blood T cell repertoires in COVID-19. Clones were read by immunoSEQ multiplex PCR, and TCRdb kept only the in-frame ones, dropping some. The sample holds some 270,000 clones, about 82% seen once. The source material was peripheral blood. These receptors came from a woman older than 75 with COVID-19, enrolled during active disease.

To note about this clone: Other DNA sequences of this sample code for an identical CDR3. The V gene is TRBV5-1, the J gene TRBJ2-7, with 9 positions matching TRBD2. Unmatched junction bases numbered 1, after V lost 2 bases and J lost 1 base. Germline values: CDR1 SGHRS, CDR2 YFSETQ. This CDR3 is 14 amino acids long. The DNA for the CDR3 is TGCGCCAGCAGCTTAGCGGGGGGATCCTACGAGCAGTACTTC. This gives the protein CASSLAGGSYEQYF.

The CDR3 spells CASSPVGGNSGNTIYF. The CDR3 DNA follows: TGTGCCAGCAGCCCCGTTGGGGGGAACTCTGGAAACACCATATATTTT. V is TRBV7-6 and J is TRBJ1-3; the D gene is possibly TRBD1 (5 bases). The CDR3 runs to 16 residues. Germline V gives CDR1 SGHVS, CDR2 FNYEAQ. V was clipped by 5 bases and J by 0 bases, with 14 bases between them.

This sequence joins TRBV6-2 or TRBV6-3 and TRBJ1-1; maybe TRBD1 (5 bases). The V end lost 6 bases, the J end lost 1 base, and 12 bases lay between the germline ends. The length of the CDR3 is 14 residues. Per germline, CDR1 MNHEY and CDR2 SVGEGT. CDR3 residues: CASSPLGGNTEAFF. CDR3 nucleotides: TGTGCCAGCAGCCCCCTGGGGGGGAACACTGAAGCTTTCTTT.

The rearrangement links TRBV7-6 to TRBJ2-5; D is perhaps TRBD2 (6 bases). From germline, CDR1 is SGHVS and CDR2 FNYEAQ. V dropped 1 base and J dropped 0 bases, with 12 bases sitting between them. CDR3 length: 16 amino acids. The CDR3 DNA follows: TGTGCCAGCAGCTTAGTTTGGCGGGGCAACCAAGAGACCCAGTACTTC. Protein: CASSLVWRGNQETQYF.

V and J are TRBV11-3 and TRBJ2-2, with TRBD1 identical over 8 bases. CDR1 and CDR2 from the germline V gene are SGHNT and YENEEA. V shed 4 bases and J 3 bases; nucleotides not matched to a gene: 7. The CDR3 length is 16 residues. The CDR3 here is CASSSGQGWDTGELFF. The CDR3 DNA reads TGTGCCAGCAGCTCCGGACAGGGTTGGGACACCGGGGAGCTGTTTTTT.

The rearrangement uses TRBV7-2 and TRBJ2-1; TRBD1 aligns across 8 bases. Germline CDR1 SGHTA, CDR2 FQGNSA. V was pared by 4 bases and J by 2 bases, with 4 bases of the junction left unmatched. The CDR3 loop spans 15 amino acids. CDR3 in amino acids: CASSSWTGTYNEQFF. In DNA, the CDR3 is TGTGCCAGCAGCTCTTGGACAGGGACCTACAATGAGCAGTTCTTC. The entire variable domain, with the rest obtained from reference TRBV7-2 and TRBJ2-1, is as follows: GAGVSQSPSNKVTEKGKDVELRCDPISGHTALYWYRQSLGQGLEFLIYFQGNSAPDKSGLPSDRFSAERTGGSVSTLTIQRTQQEDSAVYLCASSSWTGTYNEQFFGPGTRLTVL.

The V gene is TRBV11-2, the J gene TRBJ1-6; 9 bases map to TRBD1. Germline trimming cut 4 bases from V and 7 bases from J; bases unmatched to any gene: 5. From germline, CDR1 is SGHAT and CDR2 FQNNGV. This CDR3 spans 15 amino acids. CDR3 amino acids: CASSSQQGANSPLHF. The CDR3 DNA is TGTGCCAGCAGCTCACAACAGGGGGCGAATTCACCCCTCCACTTT. Using reference TRBV11-2 and TRBJ1-6 for the parts outside the CDR3, the full variable domain is EAGVAQSPRYKIIEKRQSVAFWCNPISGHATLYWYQQILGQGPKLLIQFQNNGVVDDSQLPKDRFSAERLKGVDSTLKIQPAKLEDSAVYLCASSSQQGANSPLHFGNGTRLTVT.

CDR3: CASSYSTGEVEKLFF. In nucleotides, the CDR3 is TGTGCCAGCAGCTACTCGACAGGGGAAGTCGAAAAACTGTTTTTT. The chain links TRBV3-1 (or the pseudogene TRBV3-2) to TRBJ1-4, with 8 bases that match TRBD1. The CDR3 is 15 residues long. CDR1 is LGHDT, CDR2 YNNKEL, per germline (reference sequence). The V gene end was trimmed by 5 bases and the J gene end by 8 bases; junction bases not matched to a gene: 10.

The V and J genes are TRBV6-5 and TRBJ2-7; D is possibly TRBD1 (6 bases). Germline CDR1 MNHEY, CDR2 SVGAGI. Trimming removed 6 bases from V and 3 bases from J, with 12 bases in between. The CDR3 runs 13 residues. CDR3 coding DNA: TGTGCCAGCAGAGACAGGACTTTCTACGAGCAGTACTTC. Its translation: CASRDRTFYEQYF.

J is TRBJ1-5 and V is TRBV7-2, with a tentative D call TRBD1 (5 bases). This CDR3 comprises 17 residues. V dropped 5 bases and J dropped 6 bases, with 23 bases sitting between them. Germline loops: CDR1 SGHTA, CDR2 FQGNSA. The CDR3 is CASSLVSGTLRGQPQHF. DNA for the CDR3: TGTGCCAGCAGCCTGGTTTCCGGGACTCTGAGGGGTCAGCCCCAGCATTTT. The complete variable domain, with remaining parts taken from reference TRBV7-2 and TRBJ1-5, reads GAGVSQSPSNKVTEKGKDVELRCDPISGHTALYWYRQSLGQGLEFLIYFQGNSAPDKSGLPSDRFSAERTGGSVSTLTIQRTQQEDSAVYLCASSLVSGTLRGQPQHFGDGTRLSIL.

CDR3 in DNA: TGTGCCAGCAGTTTACATAGACTGGGACAGGGGGCAAACGAGCAGTACTTC. It codes for CASSLHRLGQGANEQYF. The V and J genes are TRBV28 and TRBJ2-7, with 12 bases lining up with TRBD1. Unmatched junction bases numbered 10, after V lost 2 bases and J lost 5 bases. There are 17 residues in the CDR3. Germline CDR1 and CDR2: MDHEN and SYDVKM.

CDR3 in amino acids: CASSPNDRDNQPQHF. Written as DNA, the CDR3 is TGTGCCAGCAGTCCAAACGACAGGGACAATCAGCCCCAGCATTTT. This chain joins TRBV28 and TRBJ1-5, with 7 nucleotides matching TRBD1. The CDR3 runs 15 residues. The V gene end was trimmed by 5 bases and the J gene end by 3 bases; junction bases not matched to a gene: 7. Germline V gene lookup returns CDR1 MDHEN and CDR2 SYDVKM.

The gene calls are TRBV5-4 and TRBJ2-7; TRBD1 matches 7 bases. CDR1 SGHNT and CDR2 YYREEE come from the germline V gene (reference sequence). This CDR3 is built from 13 residues. V dropped 4 bases and J dropped 2; count of bases not matched to a gene: 3. Here the CDR3 DNA reads TGTGCCAGCAGCCGGGACAGCACCTACGAGCAGTACGTC. This translates into CASSRDSTYEQYV.

This clone was seen more than once but under ten times. The rearrangement links TRBV4-2 to TRBJ2-1; 9 bases are shared with TRBD2. The V gene's germline CDR1 is LGHNA and CDR2 YNFKEQ. There are 17 residues in the CDR3. Trimming at V came to 4 bases and at J to 9 bases, leaving 16 bases not matched to a gene. The CDR3 reads CASSPSPGERGAGEQFF. As DNA, the CDR3 is TGTGCCAGCAGCCCCTCTCCGGGGGAGCGGGGGGCTGGTGAGCAGTTCTTC.

Of note for this clone: This same CDR3 is encoded by further DNA sequences in the sample. V is TRBV28 and J is TRBJ1-5; no definite D call. The CDR3 contains 13 residues. V was cut by 6 bases and J by 2 bases, with 8 bases left in between. The germline CDR1 and CDR2 sequences are MDHEN and SYDVKM. Here the CDR3 DNA reads TGTGCCAGCAGGGAGGGTGGCAATCAGCCCCAGCATTTT. Translation gives CASREGGNQPQHF.

This clone was seen more than once but under ten times. This chain connects TRBV5-1 to TRBJ2-3, with D perhaps TRBD1 (6 bases). The CDR3 sequence is 15 residues long. CDR1 and CDR2 from the germline V gene are SGHRS and YFSETQ. V lost 1 base and J 2 bases, leaving 11 bases between the germline ends. The CDR3: CASSLTGTSTDTQYF. CDR3 DNA: TGCGCCAGCAGCTTGACAGGGACCTCCACAGATACGCAGTATTTT.

Only a few counts were recorded for this clone. The chain recombines TRBV19 with TRBJ1-2, with TRBD1 matching 10 bases. The CDR3 length is 16 residues. The junction had 13 bases not matched to a gene; V was cut back by 4 bases and J by 8 bases. Per the germline V gene, CDR1 is LNHDA and CDR2 is SQIVND (reference sequence). Here the CDR3 DNA reads TGTGCCAGTAGTACCGGGACAGGGGCCCTCTTAGGAGGCTACACCTTC. This codes for CASSTGTGALLGGYTF.

This chain connects TRBV19 to TRBJ2-1; TRBD2 aligns across 7 bases. The J segment lost 0 bases and the V segment lost 6 bases, leaving 5 bases of the junction unmatched. This CDR3 is 15 amino acids long. CDR1 and CDR2 (germline): LNHDA, SQIVND (reference sequence). CDR3 in amino acids: CASSSRGDSYNEQFF. CDR3 nucleotide sequence: TGTGCCAGTAGCTCCCGGGGGGACTCCTACAATGAGCAGTTCTTC.

Points on this clone: This same CDR3 is encoded by further DNA sequences in the sample. The J gene is TRBJ2-1, the V gene TRBV3-1 (or the pseudogene TRBV3-2); tentatively, D is TRBD1 (6 bases). Trimming removed 2 bases from V and 0 bases from J, with 8 bases in between. CDR3 size: 15 residues. From germline, CDR1 is LGHDT and CDR2 YNNKEL (reference sequence). The CDR3 DNA is TGTGCCAGCAGCCAAAGGGGGTCCTCCTACAATGAGCAGTTCTTC. Translated: CASSQRGSSYNEQFF.

The J gene is TRBJ2-5, the V gene TRBV6-1; 11 positions agree with TRBD2. The CDR3 spans 16 residues. CDR1 is MNHNS and CDR2 is SASEGT in the germline V gene. The V and J ends lost 3 bases and 5 bases, in that order; junction bases with no gene match: 8. The chain's CDR3 is CASSDLLAGGWETQYF. CDR3 sequence (DNA): TGTGCCAGCAGTGATCTCCTAGCGGGGGGTTGGGAGACCCAGTACTTC.

This clone has more than one count but fewer than ten. This sequence joins TRBV5-1 and TRBJ2-7; 7 bases match TRBD1. Trimming removed 4 bases from V and 0 bases from J; junction bases left unmatched: 4. There are 14 residues in the CDR3. Germline values: CDR1 SGHRS, CDR2 YFSETQ. CDR3 loop: CASSTDRASYEQYF. The CDR3 nucleotides read TGCGCCAGCAGCACAGACAGGGCCTCCTACGAGCAGTACTTC.

The V gene is TRBV7-2, the J gene TRBJ1-1; TRBD1 aligns across 11 bases. The CDR3 runs 15 residues. V dropped 4 bases and J dropped 5; count of bases not matched to a gene: 6. The germline CDR1 and CDR2 sequences are SGHTA and FQGNSA. In DNA form, the CDR3 reads TGTGCCAGCAGCTCCAGGACAGGGGGCTCTACTGAAGCTTTCTTT. It specifies CASSSRTGGSTEAFF.

The CDR3 sequence is CASSKTGGTEAFF. CDR3 sequence (DNA): TGTGCCAGCAGCAAGACAGGGGGCACTGAAGCTTTCTTT. This chain joins TRBV13 and TRBJ1-1; 9 positions agree with TRBD1. With 5 bases clipped from V and 4 bases from J, the junction kept 2 bases outside the gene matches. Germline CDR1 and CDR2: PRHDT and FYEKMQ (reference sequence). The CDR3 covers 13 residues. Full variable domain (outside the CDR3, taken from reference TRBV13 and TRBJ1-1): AAGVIQSPRHLIKEKRETATLKCYPIPRHDTVYWYQQGPGQDPQFLISFYEKMQSDKGSIPDRFSAQQFSDYHSELNMSSLELGDSALYFCASSKTGGTEAFFGQGTRLTVV.

The chain's CDR3 is CASRTISGGLTGELFF. CDR3 bases: TGTGCCAGTAGGACTATCAGCGGGGGGTTAACCGGGGAGCTGTTTTTT. This chain joins TRBV19 and TRBJ2-2; 9 bases agree with TRBD2. Germline lookup yields CDR1 LNHDA and CDR2 SQIVND (reference sequence). The V and J ends lost 6 bases and 5 bases, in that order; junction bases with no gene match: 10. The CDR3 runs to 16 residues.

The chain joins TRBV30 to TRBJ1-3; TRBD1 matches at 7 bases. The length of the CDR3 is 16 residues. Germline CDR1 and CDR2: GTSNPN and SVGIG (reference sequence). J gave up 0 bases and V 5 bases, and 10 bases lay outside the gene matches. CDR3 residues: CAWGRQGFFSGNTIYF. DNA for the CDR3: TGTGCCTGGGGAAGACAGGGCTTCTTCTCTGGAAACACCATATATTTT.

This clone was seen more than once but under ten times. V usage is TRBV3-1 (or the pseudogene TRBV3-2) and J usage is TRBJ2-7; the match to TRBD2 covers 9 bases. Unmatched junction bases numbered 4, after V lost 10 bases and J lost 3 bases. The CDR3 extends over 12 amino acids. Germline lookup yields CDR1 LGHDT and CDR2 YNNKEL (reference sequence). CDR3 loop: CATSRGGYEQYF. The CDR3 DNA sequence: TGTGCCACCTCGCGGGGGGGCTACGAGCAGTACTTC.